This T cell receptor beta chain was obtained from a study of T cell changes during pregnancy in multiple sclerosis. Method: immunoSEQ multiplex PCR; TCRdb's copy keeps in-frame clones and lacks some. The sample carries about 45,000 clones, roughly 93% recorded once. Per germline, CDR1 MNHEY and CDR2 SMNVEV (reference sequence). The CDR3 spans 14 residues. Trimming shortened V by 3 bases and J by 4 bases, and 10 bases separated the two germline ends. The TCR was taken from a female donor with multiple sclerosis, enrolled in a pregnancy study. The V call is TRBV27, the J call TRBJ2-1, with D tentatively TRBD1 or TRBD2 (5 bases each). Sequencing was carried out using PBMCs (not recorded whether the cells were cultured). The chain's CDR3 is CASSLRGAYNEQFF. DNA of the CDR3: TGTGCCAGCAGTTTGAGGGGCGCGTACAATGAGCAGTTCTTC.